The 28 T cell receptor beta chains presented below share a single source sample, sequenced in a study of OX40 agonist ivuxolimab in advanced cancers. Libraries were made using the immunoSEQ multiplex PCR assay. TCRdb obtained this table from immuneACCESS and retained in-frame rearrangements with V and J assigned. These tables miss some clones; where compared with another copy, unresolved V genes account for less than half of the shortfall, and the remainder is unexplained. This sample is represented by roughly 140,000 clones; roughly 94% of them were singletons. Approximately 0.32% of the sample goes to the ten largest clones. The sequenced sample was CD4+ or CD8+ T cells sorted from blood, obtained in a trial of the OX40 agonist ivuxolimab. The receptors shown here come from an adult with an advanced solid tumor such as melanoma, head and neck, liver or kidney cancer.

This clone occurred once. This chain joins TRBV15 and TRBJ1-6; D is unresolved. Germline CDR1 and CDR2: LNHNV and YYDKDF (reference sequence). The V end was cut by 3 bases, the J end by 2 bases, with 14 bases between. The CDR3 has 17 amino acids. The CDR3 DNA reads TGTGCCACCAGCAGCAGTAGCCGGAACGCCTATAATTCACCCCTCCACTTT. This translates into CATSSSSRNAYNSPLHF.

The gene calls are TRBV6-6 and TRBJ2-7; D is perhaps TRBD1 (5 bases). Trimming took 4 bases from V and 3 from J, leaving 13 bases between them. Germline-derived CDR1 and CDR2 are MNHNY and SVGAGI (reference sequence). The CDR3 has 14 residues. Here the CDR3 DNA reads TGTGCCAGCAGTTTTCCAGGACAATACTACGAGCAGTACTTC. Its translation: CASSFPGQYYEQYF.

The genes are TRBV5-1 and TRBJ2-5; 7 bases agree with TRBD1. V lost 4 bases and J lost 4; bases outside the gene matches: 4. The germline V gene has CDR1 SGHRS and CDR2 YFSETQ. CDR3 length equals 13 residues. The CDR3 sequence: CASSDRQGETQYF. The CDR3, as DNA: TGCGCCAGCAGCGACAGACAGGGAGAGACCCAGTACTTC.

J is TRBJ1-2 and V is TRBV27; D uncertain. Germline V lookup: CDR1 MNHEY, CDR2 SMNVEV (reference sequence). V was shortened by 4 bases and J by 1 base, with 7 bases between the two germline ends. The CDR3 has 13 residues. The CDR3 spells CASSSVNNYGYTF. As DNA, the CDR3 is TGTGCCAGCAGTTCCGTGAATAACTATGGCTACACCTTC.

The chain joins TRBV28 to TRBJ2-7, with a possible D match to TRBD2 (6 bases). Trimming stripped 7 bases from V and 7 bases from J, with 11 bases between. Germline V CDR1 and CDR2: MDHEN, SYDVKM. The CDR3 covers 11 residues. The CDR3 DNA is TGTGCCAGCACCCTCCGGGGGGAGCAGTACTTC. Protein sequence: CASTLRGEQYF.

CDR3 nucleotide sequence: TGTGCCAGCACAGACACGAGGACCTCCTACGAGCAGTACTTC. It is translated as CASTDTRTSYEQYF. The gene calls are TRBV19 and TRBJ2-7; D gene ambiguous. CDR1 is LNHDA, CDR2 SQIVND, per germline (reference sequence). This CDR3 contains 14 residues. V lost 9 bases, J lost 0 bases, and 15 bases lay in between.

The chain combines TRBV18 with TRBJ1-6; no definite D call. V lost 3 bases, J lost 4 bases, and 13 bases lay in between. In germline, CDR1 is KGHSH, CDR2 LQKENI. This CDR3 has 16 amino acids. Written as DNA, the CDR3 is TGTGCCAGCTCACCGCAGGACCAGGAGTATAATTCACCCCTCCACTTT. This encodes CASSPQDQEYNSPLHF.

CDR3 sequence (DNA): TGTGCCAGCAGTCCCGGGGGCGGGGGAAGGTACGAGCAGTACTTC. Protein product: CASSPGGGGRYEQYF. This chain joins TRBV6-5 and TRBJ2-7; a possible D gene is TRBD2 (7 bases). Germline lookup yields CDR1 MNHEY and CDR2 SVGAGI. V lost 5 bases and J lost 4, with 18 bases in between. The CDR3 has 15 amino acids.

This chain uses TRBV5-1 with TRBJ2-2; D is tentatively TRBD1 or TRBD2 (5 bases each). The CDR3 consists of 14 residues. The ends were cut back, 9 bases at V and 6 bases at J, with 18 bases in the middle. Per the germline V gene, CDR1 is SGHRS and CDR2 is YFSETQ. The CDR3 nucleotides are TGCGCCACCAAGCGAGGGGTTAACGCCGGGGAGCTGTTTTTT. This gives the protein CATKRGVNAGELFF.

The genes are TRBV11-2 and TRBJ2-7, with 11 bases matching TRBD1. Germline loops: CDR1 SGHAT, CDR2 FQNNGV. V shed 5 bases and J 6 bases; nucleotides not matched to a gene: 6. The CDR3 covers 14 residues. DNA of the CDR3: TGTGCCAGCAGCCCCCTAGGGACAGGGGGCGAGCAGTACTTC. Its translation is CASSPLGTGGEQYF.

The V gene is TRBV30, the J gene TRBJ2-1; the match to TRBD2 covers 8 bases. Trimming cost V 2 bases and J 14 bases; bases outside gene matches: 8. The CDR3 length is 12 residues. Per the germline V gene, CDR1 is GTSNPN and CDR2 is SVGIG (reference sequence). CDR3 DNA sequence: TGTGCCTGGAGTCTAGCGGGCCTCGAGGAGTTCTTC. This translates into CAWSLAGLEEFF. Full variable domain (remainder filled in from reference TRBV30 and TRBJ2-1): SQTIHQWPATLVQPVGSPLSLECTVEGTSNPNLYWYRQAAGRGLQLLFYSVGIGQISSEVPQNLSASRPQDRQFILSSKKLLLSDSGFYLCAWSLAGLEEFFGPGTRLTVL.

This chain joins TRBV9 and TRBJ2-1, with D perhaps TRBD2 (5 bases). V lost 3 bases to trimming and J lost 9 bases, with 13 bases between them. The germline V gene encodes CDR1 SGDLS and CDR2 YYNGEE. This CDR3 region has 13 residues. The CDR3 nucleotides are TGTGCCAGCAGCGCCCCCCGGGATCCTGAGCAGTTCTTC. It specifies CASSAPRDPEQFF.

The chain joins TRBV5-4 to TRBJ1-1; D perhaps matches TRBD1 (5 bases). Per the germline V gene, CDR1 is SGHNT and CDR2 is YYREEE (reference sequence). Between the trimmed V and J ends, which lost 0 bases and 0 bases, there was a span of 9 bases. The CDR3 covers 15 residues. CDR3 sequence: CASSLGQPVNTEAFF. DNA for the CDR3: TGTGCCAGCAGCTTGGGACAGCCAGTGAACACTGAAGCTTTCTTT.

The gene calls are TRBV11-2 and TRBJ2-1, with 12 positions matching TRBD2. The CDR3 runs 16 residues. V dropped 1 base and J dropped 8; count of bases not matched to a gene: 6. From germline, CDR1 is SGHAT and CDR2 FQNNGV. In DNA form, the CDR3 reads TGTGCCAGCAGCTTAGGACTAGCGGGAGTTGGGGATGAGCAGTTCTTC. Encoded protein: CASSLGLAGVGDEQFF.

The J gene is TRBJ2-7, the V gene TRBV5-1, with 7 bases fitting TRBD1. V lost 0 bases to trimming and J lost 1 base; unmatched junction nucleotides: 4. This CDR3 region has 15 residues. Germline values: CDR1 SGHRS, CDR2 YFSETQ. The CDR3 protein is CASSLEGTESYEQYF. In nucleotides, the CDR3 is TGCGCCAGCAGCTTGGAGGGGACAGAGTCCTACGAGCAGTACTTC.

The CDR3 coding sequence is TGTGCCAGCAGCCTAAACAGGGTTAGTCTGAACGAGCAGTACTTC. This sequence encodes CASSLNRVSLNEQYF. The rearrangement uses TRBV7-3 and TRBJ2-7; weak D call: TRBD1 (6 bases). This CDR3 comprises 15 residues. Trimming took 5 bases from V and 5 from J, leaving 19 bases between them. Germline assignment: CDR1 SGHTA and CDR2 FQGTGA.

The V gene is TRBV5-1, the J gene TRBJ2-7; TRBD1 agrees at 7 bases. Germline V gene sequence: CDR1 SGHRS, CDR2 YFSETQ. This CDR3 region has 14 residues. Trimming at V came to 4 bases and at J to 0 bases, leaving 4 bases not matched to a gene. CDR3 region: CASSARQGSYEQYF. CDR3 in DNA: TGCGCCAGCAGCGCGCGACAGGGCTCCTACGAGCAGTACTTC.

The chain employs TRBV10-1 and TRBJ1-2, with D hard to call. Trimming shortened V by 0 bases and J by 4 bases, and 15 bases separated the two germline ends. The CDR3 is made up of 16 amino acids. Looked up from germline, CDR1 is WNHNN and CDR2 is SYGVQD (reference sequence). CDR3 region: CASSESVSLEGYGYTF. CDR3 DNA: TGCGCCAGCAGTGAGTCGGTCAGTTTGGAAGGCTATGGCTACACCTTC.

CDR3 residues: CASNFGGAETQYF. The CDR3 DNA is TGCGCCAGCAATTTCGGGGGAGCGGAGACCCAGTACTTC. The chain recombines TRBV10-2 with TRBJ2-5; possibly TRBD2 for D (6 bases). Germline CDR1 WSHSY, CDR2 SAAADI. V was pared by 7 bases and J by 5 bases, with 14 bases between. CDR3 size: 13 residues.

The gene calls are TRBV9 and TRBJ1-4; D not certain. The CDR3 runs to 15 residues. The V end lost 0 bases, the J end lost 0 bases, and 6 bases lay between the germline ends. The germline CDR1 and CDR2 sequences are SGDLS and YYNGEE. CDR3 region: CASSVGVATNEKLFF. The CDR3 DNA reads TGTGCCAGCAGCGTAGGGGTAGCAACTAATGAAAAACTGTTTTTT. The full variable domain, its missing parts supplied by reference TRBV9 and TRBJ1-4, is DSGVTQTPKHLITATGQRVTLRCSPRSGDLSVYWYQQSLDQGLQFLIQYYNGEERAKGNILERFSAQQFPDLHSELNLSSLELGDSALYFCASSVGVATNEKLFFGSGTQLSVL.

The chain links TRBV5-4 to TRBJ2-2; 7 bases are a match to TRBD1. From germline, CDR1 is SGHNT and CDR2 YYREEE (reference sequence). The CDR3 covers 15 residues. V lost 3 bases to trimming and J lost 8 bases; unmatched junction nucleotides: 10. The CDR3 loop reads CASSWGQTRRGELFF. CDR3 in DNA: TGTGCCAGCAGCTGGGGACAGACCCGGCGGGGGGAGCTGTTTTTT. The full variable domain, completed using reference TRBV5-4 and TRBJ2-2, is ETGVTQSPTHLIKTRGQQVTLRCSSQSGHNTVSWYQQALGQGPQFIFQYYREEENGRGNFPPRFSGLQFPNYSSELNVNALELDDSALYLCASSWGQTRRGELFFGEGSRLTVL.

J is TRBJ1-5 and V is TRBV7-8; maybe TRBD1 (5 bases). Trimming left V 2 bases short and J 1 base short, with 15 bases between. The CDR3 totals 17 residues. Germline V gene lookup returns CDR1 SGHVS and CDR2 FQNEAQ. DNA of the CDR3: TGTGCCAGCAGCTTATCGCCGGGGGGTTGGAGCAATCAGCCCCAGCATTTT. Its protein product is CASSLSPGGWSNQPQHF.

The V gene is TRBV7-2, the J gene TRBJ1-2; TRBD1 aligns across 7 bases. CDR3 length: 17 amino acids. Germline V CDR1 and CDR2: SGHTA, FQGNSA. The J segment lost 0 bases and the V segment lost 3 bases, leaving 10 bases of the junction unmatched. In nucleotides, the CDR3 is TGTGCCAGCAGCTTCGACAGGGTAATCATCACTAACTATGGCTACACCTTC. It yields the protein CASSFDRVIITNYGYTF.

This chain connects TRBV27 to TRBJ1-2; D possibly corresponds to TRBD1 (6 bases). CDR3 length: 15 residues. The germline gives CDR1 MNHEY, CDR2 SMNVEV (reference sequence). V lost 1 base to trimming and J lost 3 bases, with 12 bases between them. The CDR3 nucleotides are TGTGCCAGCAGTTTATATGGGGGGCGCGACTATGGCTACACCTTC. As protein: CASSLYGGRDYGYTF.

This sequence joins TRBV7-3 and TRBJ2-4, with 9 bases lining up with TRBD1. Looked up from germline, CDR1 is SGHTA and CDR2 is FQGTGA. This CDR3 contains 15 residues. Trimming took 5 bases from V and 6 from J; bases not matched to a gene: 8. CDR3 sequence (DNA): TGTGCCAGCAGCGTAGACCGGGACAGGGCAAACATTCAGTACTTC. Its protein product is CASSVDRDRANIQYF.

The chain joins TRBV5-1 to TRBJ1-2, with 9 bases aligning to TRBD1. CDR3 length: 14 amino acids. The trim removed 0 bases at V and 10 bases at J, leaving 7 bases unmatched. Per the germline V gene, CDR1 is SGHRS and CDR2 is YFSETQ. DNA for the CDR3: TGCGCCAGCAGCTTGGGCCCGGGACAGGGAGCCTACACCTTC. Its translation: CASSLGPGQGAYTF.

This chain joins TRBV9 and TRBJ2-3; TRBD1 aligns across 8 bases. Germline CDR1 reads SGDLS; CDR2 reads YYNGEE. Germline trimming cut 4 bases from V and 5 bases from J; bases unmatched to any gene: 12. The CDR3 spans 16 residues. The CDR3 here is CASSSLGGQGEDTQYF. In DNA form, the CDR3 reads TGTGCCAGCAGCTCATTAGGAGGACAGGGAGAAGATACGCAGTATTTT.

The chain employs TRBV5-1 and TRBJ2-1, with D perhaps TRBD1 (6 bases). Germline assignment: CDR1 SGHRS and CDR2 YFSETQ. This CDR3 has 15 residues. Trimming took off 0 bases at V and 3 bases at J, with 10 bases between the two ends. CDR3 bases: TGCGCCAGCAGCTTGGAGGGACACCTCTACAATGAGCAGTTCTTC. Translating gives CASSLEGHLYNEQFF.